A single sample gave rise to the 27 T cell receptor beta chains below, sequenced in a study of control samples from healthy donors and cancer patients. The method was immunoSEQ multiplex PCR; TCRdb's version includes in-frame clones alone and lacks a portion of them. Among around 150,000 clones listed, approximately 90% were seen once. The material sequenced was blood. Receptors were obtained from a man between 25 and 39 years old in good health.

Regarding this clone: One junction end disagrees with the germline gene, perhaps due to a read error. This chain's CDR3 is CASTPFGVYGQYF. CDR3 DNA sequence: TGTGCCAGCACCCCGTTCGGGGTTTACGGGCAGTACTTC. The genes are TRBV2 and TRBJ2-7; perhaps TRBD2 as D (5 bases). Germline V gene sequence: CDR1 SNHLY, CDR2 FYNNEI. CDR3 size: 13 residues.

The chain couples TRBV20-1 to TRBJ1-5; D is undetermined. This CDR3 is built from 14 residues. The germline V gene has CDR1 DFQATT and CDR2 SNEGSKA (reference sequence). V was clipped by 3 bases and J by 2 bases, with 11 bases between them. CDR3 loop: CSASRPRGNQPQHF. In DNA form, the CDR3 reads TGCAGTGCTAGTCGCCCGAGGGGCAATCAGCCCCAGCATTTT.

This clone was seen once. This chain joins TRBV25-1 and TRBJ2-5, with 9 positions matching TRBD1. J lost 5 bases, V lost 8 bases, and 9 bases had no gene match. This CDR3 contains 14 residues. Germline V gene sequence: CDR1 MGHDK, CDR2 SYGVNS. CDR3 sequence (DNA): TGTGCCAGCCGGCTACAGGGGGCTAGGGAGACCCAGTACTTC. Amino acid sequence: CASRLQGARETQYF.

The chain uses TRBV28 and TRBJ1-6; a weak D match, TRBD1 (6 bases). This CDR3 comprises 14 residues. CDR1 is MDHEN and CDR2 is SYDVKM in the germline V gene. Trimming left V 3 bases short and J 15 bases short, with 18 bases between. CDR3 region: CASSLVEGPRGLHF. The CDR3 DNA follows: TGTGCCAGCAGTTTGGTCGAGGGCCCCAGGGGCCTCCACTTT.

The chain combines TRBV19 with TRBJ1-5; D is uncertain. The germline gives CDR1 LNHDA, CDR2 SQIVND (reference sequence). V was shortened by 3 bases and J by 7 bases, with 10 bases between the two germline ends. The CDR3 runs to 13 residues. The CDR3 nucleotides read TGTGCCAGTAGTATCGGCCGGGTCCAGCCCCAGCATTTT. It codes for CASSIGRVQPQHF.

V usage is TRBV29-1 and J usage is TRBJ2-7; D gene ambiguous. This CDR3 is 11 amino acids long. Trimming shortened V by 5 bases and J by 0 bases, and 5 bases separated the two germline ends. CDR1 is SQVTM and CDR2 is ANQGSEA in the germline V gene. The CDR3: CSVWDSYEQYF. In DNA, the CDR3 is TGCAGCGTTTGGGACTCCTACGAGCAGTACTTC.

This clone was seen once. This chain joins TRBV3-1 (or the pseudogene TRBV3-2) and TRBJ1-6; D unresolved. Germline assignment: CDR1 LGHDT and CDR2 YNNKEL (reference sequence). The CDR3 is 16 amino acids. Between the trimmed V and J ends, which lost 0 bases and 10 bases, there was a span of 16 bases. The CDR3 coding sequence is TGTGCCAGCAGCCAAGATCGGCAAGGGCGAAGATCACCCCTCCACTTT. Its protein product is CASSQDRQGRRSPLHF.

V usage is TRBV6-2 or TRBV6-3 and J usage is TRBJ1-1; no firm D call. The length of the CDR3 is 13 residues. Germline CDR1 reads MNHEY; CDR2 reads SVGEGT. The ends were cut back, 5 bases at V and 0 bases at J, with 7 bases in the middle. This chain's CDR3 is CASSLQLNTEAFF. CDR3 sequence (DNA): TGTGCCAGCAGTCTACAGCTGAACACTGAAGCTTTCTTT.

This rearrangement joins TRBV10-3 to TRBJ1-1; D might be TRBD1 (5 bases). V lost 3 bases, J lost 5 bases, and 7 bases lay in between. The CDR3 sequence is 12 residues long. Germline V CDR1 and CDR2: ENHRY, SYGVKD. The CDR3 spells CAISEGTTEAFF. The CDR3 DNA reads TGTGCCATCAGTGAAGGGACTACTGAAGCTTTCTTT.

The CDR3 bases are TGTGCCAGCAGCAGGACAGGGGGCAACAATTCACCCCTCCACTTT. This encodes CASSRTGGNNSPLHF. The V and J genes are TRBV28 and TRBJ1-6; 11 nucleotides line up with TRBD1. Trimming took 6 bases from V and 7 from J; bases not matched to a gene: 5. Germline CDR1 and CDR2: MDHEN and SYDVKM. The CDR3 has 15 amino acids.

This chain uses TRBV6-5 with TRBJ2-1; tentatively, D is TRBD1 (5 bases). V was clipped by 4 bases and J by 0 bases, with 7 bases between them. Germline V gives CDR1 MNHEY, CDR2 SVGAGI. The CDR3 loop spans 14 amino acids. The CDR3, as DNA: TGTGCCAGCAGTTCAACAGGCTCCTACAATGAGCAGTTCTTC. This sequence encodes CASSSTGSYNEQFF.

The chain employs TRBV11-2 and TRBJ2-1, with 11 bases that match TRBD2. The trim removed 5 bases at V and 9 bases at J, leaving 9 bases unmatched. Germline V gene lookup returns CDR1 SGHAT and CDR2 FQNNGV. This CDR3 comprises 15 residues. The CDR3 nucleotides read TGTGCCAGCAGCCTCAATAGCGGGAGGGCCAGTGAGCAGTTCTTC. It encodes CASSLNSGRASEQFF.

The CDR3 protein is CASSLGISTDTQYF. CDR3 nucleotide sequence: TGTGCCAGCAGCCTTGGGATTTCCACAGATACGCAGTATTTT. V is TRBV7-3 and J is TRBJ2-3; unclear D gene. This CDR3 has 14 residues. V lost 5 bases to trimming and J lost 2 bases, with 11 bases between them. Looked up from germline, CDR1 is SGHTA and CDR2 is FQGTGA.

This clone has a single count. This rearrangement joins TRBV27 to TRBJ2-2, with D perhaps TRBD2 (6 bases). CDR3 size: 16 residues. The germline V and J ends were trimmed by 5 bases and 0 bases, with 13 bases remaining between them. Per the germline V gene, CDR1 is MNHEY and CDR2 is SMNVEV (reference sequence). The CDR3 nucleotides are TGTGCCAGCAGTCCGGAGGGACGGGCGAACACCGGGGAGCTGTTTTTT. Protein: CASSPEGRANTGELFF.

The chain couples TRBV2 to TRBJ2-7; 9 positions match TRBD2. Per the germline V gene, CDR1 is SNHLY and CDR2 is FYNNEI. The CDR3 totals 14 residues. V trimming: 8 bases; J trimming: 0 bases; junction bases outside the gene matches: 5. Here the CDR3 DNA reads TGTGCCAGCGGGGCGGGAGGGTTCTCCTACGAGCAGTACTTC. Translated: CASGAGGFSYEQYF.

The chain is built from TRBV5-4 and TRBJ2-7, with 8 positions matching TRBD1. The CDR3 spans 14 residues. The V and J ends lost 2 bases and 6 bases, in that order; junction bases with no gene match: 7. Germline V lookup: CDR1 SGHNT, CDR2 YYREEE (reference sequence). CDR3 nucleotides: TGTGCCAGCAGCTTCGGGACAGGTTTGGGCGAGCAGTACTTC. Translation gives CASSFGTGLGEQYF.

J is TRBJ2-7 and V is TRBV7-2, with D possibly TRBD1 on 5 matching bases. The germline gives CDR1 SGHTA, CDR2 FQGNSA. This CDR3 contains 15 residues. Trimming cost V 5 bases and J 9 bases, with 23 bases left between them. In DNA, the CDR3 is TGTGCCAGCAGCGCAACAGGTTCTGCTTACAGTCGGCAGTACTTC. This encodes CASSATGSAYSRQYF.

The sample holds one count of this clone. The CDR3 nucleotides are TGTGCCAGCAGCCCGCACCGGACTAGCGGGAGAAACACCGGGGAGCTGTTTTTT. Its translation is CASSPHRTSGRNTGELFF. The chain combines TRBV3-1 (or the pseudogene TRBV3-2) with TRBJ2-2; 13 positions agree with TRBD2. Germline V CDR1 and CDR2: LGHDT, YNNKEL (reference sequence). The V and J ends lost 4 bases and 2 bases, in that order; junction bases with no gene match: 7. There are 18 residues in the CDR3.

The CDR3 bases are TGCGCCAGCAGTCCCGGGACAGAGATCAATCAGCCCCAGCATTTT. It is translated as CASSPGTEINQPQHF. V usage is TRBV5-1 and J usage is TRBJ1-5, with 7 bases lining up with TRBD1. CDR1 and CDR2 from the germline V gene are SGHRS and YFSETQ. V shed 5 bases, J shed 3 bases, and the junction held 8 bases outside the gene matches. The CDR3 runs 15 residues.

This chain uses TRBV14 with TRBJ1-3; TRBD1 might be the D (5 bases). The germline CDR1 and CDR2 sequences are SGHDN and FVKESK. The CDR3 consists of 15 residues. Trimming left V 2 bases short and J 10 bases short, with 18 bases between. CDR3 DNA: TGTGCCAGCAGCCAACTAGAAGGGGAAAGAAGGACCATATATTTT. Amino acids: CASSQLEGERRTIYF. Supplemented by reference TRBV14 and TRBJ1-3, the full variable domain reads EAGVTQFPSHSVIEKGQTVTLRCDPISGHDNLYWYRRVMGKEIKFLLHFVKESKQDESGMPNNRFLAERTGGTYSTLKVQPAELEDSGVYFCASSQLEGERRTIYFGEGSWLTVV.

CDR3 sequence reads: CASSYSQQIYGYTF. CDR3 nucleotide sequence: TGTGCCAGCAGTTACTCCCAACAGATCTATGGCTACACCTTC. The chain uses TRBV6-5 and TRBJ1-2; no definite D call. The CDR3 length is 14 residues. V was clipped by 0 bases and J by 4 bases, with 9 bases between them. CDR1 is MNHEY, CDR2 SVGAGI, per germline.

V and J are TRBV11-1 and TRBJ1-2; D not certain. Between the trimmed V and J ends, which lost 0 bases and 2 bases, there was a span of 10 bases. The CDR3 consists of 15 residues. Germline values: CDR1 SGHAT, CDR2 FQDESV (reference sequence). The CDR3 here is CASSLAGRLNYGYTF. DNA of the CDR3: TGTGCCAGCAGCTTAGCCGGACGGCTGAACTATGGCTACACCTTC.

This rearrangement joins TRBV7-9 to TRBJ2-2; 7 nucleotides align to TRBD1. J was trimmed by 3 bases and V by 5 bases; bases with no gene match: 6. Germline CDR1 SEHNR, CDR2 FQNEAQ (reference sequence). This CDR3 has 15 amino acids. The CDR3 here is CASSPRQGDTGELFF. CDR3 DNA: TGTGCCAGCAGCCCCCGACAGGGAGACACCGGGGAGCTGTTTTTT.

V usage is TRBV6-4 and J usage is TRBJ2-1, with TRBD1 matching 7 bases. The CDR3 loop spans 15 amino acids. Germline CDR1 MRHNA, CDR2 SNTAGT. Trimming cost V 3 bases and J 3 bases; bases outside gene matches: 5. The CDR3 loop reads CASSEFRTGYNEQFF. CDR3 sequence (DNA): TGTGCCAGCAGTGAGTTTCGGACAGGCTACAATGAGCAGTTCTTC.

The chain employs TRBV28 and TRBJ1-3, with TRBD1 matching 7 bases. The CDR3 is 14 amino acids. The germline gives CDR1 MDHEN, CDR2 SYDVKM. V gave up 3 bases and J gave up 4 bases; unmatched junction bases: 3. Written as DNA, the CDR3 is TGTGCCAGCAGTTTCGACAGGGCGGGAAACACCATATATTTT. Translating it yields CASSFDRAGNTIYF.

This chain uses TRBV6-1 with TRBJ2-5, with D perhaps TRBD1 (5 bases). Germline assignment: CDR1 MNHNS and CDR2 SASEGT. V gave up 2 bases and J gave up 3 bases, with 19 bases separating them. The CDR3 length is 17 residues. The CDR3 is CASSEYPPGSRKETQYF. The CDR3 coding sequence is TGTGCCAGCAGTGAATACCCTCCAGGGTCGAGAAAAGAGACCCAGTACTTC.

CDR3 amino acids: CASSELGGSSSNEQFF. The CDR3 DNA reads as TGTGCCAGCAGTGAATTAGGGGGGTCCAGTTCGAATGAGCAGTTCTTC. The chain carries TRBV25-1 and TRBJ2-1, with D perhaps TRBD1 or TRBD2 (6 bases each). The CDR3 sequence is 16 residues long. The germline CDR1 and CDR2 sequences are MGHDK and SYGVNS. Trimming removed 1 base at V and 7 bases at J, with 17 bases between.